This T cell receptor (beta chain) was obtained from a study of tumor-infiltrating lymphocytes in localized non-small cell lung cancer (dated by TCRdb to about 2021). About the study as a whole: Patients whose samples were collected after neoadjuvant chemotherapy, as well as both smokers and never-smokers and several histologies, were included in the cohort. Each patient contributed resected tumor tissue and uninvolved lung tissue from the same patient, described as non-adjacent to the tumor. The same patients underwent several integrated assays, with TCR sequencing performed together with flow cytometry, multiplex immunofluorescence, RNA-seq, exome sequencing and proteomics. In total, the ICON cohort was made up of approximately 150 surgical patients who had localized non-small cell lung cancer and whose tumors were resected. For around 57 patients, immunoSEQ T-cell fraction was compared between paired tumor and uninvolved lung. Overall study outcomes, separate from this receptor: Higher T cell infiltration in tumors than in uninvolved lung tissue was supported by TCRbeta sequencing, consistent with immunofluorescence CD3 counts. Recurrence-free survival showed no association with tumor T-cell fraction measured by TCR sequencing (p = 0.61). Since assay coverage differed from patient to patient depending on how much tissue was available, TCR sequencing was done for only a subset of the cohort. Because different assays used different pieces of the same tissue, intratumor heterogeneity could not be separated from technical variation. No difference in TCR-derived T-cell fraction was observed between the flow cytometry-defined immunotypes IM1 (good prognosis) and IM2 (poor prognosis).

The germline V gene supplies CDR1 MDHEN and CDR2 SYDVKM. Deletion took 3 bases off V and 2 bases off J, with a span of 2 bases between the germline ends. From the cysteine up to the phenylalanine, the CDR3 has a length of 12 residues. The entry retains the CDR3 DNA only, 36 bases that are in frame from base 1. On this clone itself: This clone's antigen is unknown. Base quality data are lacking; no much larger clone is found one base away.

Patient enrollment in ICON started in the first half of 2016, and the final patient was enrolled in the second half of 2018. From a subcohort of some 76 patients, fresh tumor and matched uninvolved tissue were collected for in-depth immune analyses, including TCR sequencing. DNA for TCR sequencing was isolated from bulk tissue, and no cell sorting was done. The T-cell fraction in tumor and uninvolved lung tissue was provided by TCR sequencing with the immunoSEQ assay. The published analysis was carried out like this. In the survival analysis, patients were divided into a high T-cell fraction group (upper tertile) and a low T-cell fraction group (lower two tertiles), and the two groups were compared using a log-rank test. A signed-rank test was used to test paired tumor versus uninvolved lung differences in T-cell fraction. TCRdb holds this immuneACCESS table with in-frame rearrangements only. Some clones are missing; in checked studies, unresolved V genes explain under half, and the rest has no known cause. For V, J and clone size, that table is used; D and trimming come from the DNA. Present in this sample are several thousand clones, around 80% of which were seen just once. The ten largest clonotypes hold 5.5% to 7% of the sample.

The sequence links TRBV28 to TRBJ2-1; the D segment cannot be called with confidence. The material sequenced was lung tumor tissue. This sequence originates from a human donor with non-small cell lung cancer. The DNA is TGTGCCAGCAGTTTCACCTACAATGAGCAGTTCTTC. It encodes CASSFTYNEQFF.